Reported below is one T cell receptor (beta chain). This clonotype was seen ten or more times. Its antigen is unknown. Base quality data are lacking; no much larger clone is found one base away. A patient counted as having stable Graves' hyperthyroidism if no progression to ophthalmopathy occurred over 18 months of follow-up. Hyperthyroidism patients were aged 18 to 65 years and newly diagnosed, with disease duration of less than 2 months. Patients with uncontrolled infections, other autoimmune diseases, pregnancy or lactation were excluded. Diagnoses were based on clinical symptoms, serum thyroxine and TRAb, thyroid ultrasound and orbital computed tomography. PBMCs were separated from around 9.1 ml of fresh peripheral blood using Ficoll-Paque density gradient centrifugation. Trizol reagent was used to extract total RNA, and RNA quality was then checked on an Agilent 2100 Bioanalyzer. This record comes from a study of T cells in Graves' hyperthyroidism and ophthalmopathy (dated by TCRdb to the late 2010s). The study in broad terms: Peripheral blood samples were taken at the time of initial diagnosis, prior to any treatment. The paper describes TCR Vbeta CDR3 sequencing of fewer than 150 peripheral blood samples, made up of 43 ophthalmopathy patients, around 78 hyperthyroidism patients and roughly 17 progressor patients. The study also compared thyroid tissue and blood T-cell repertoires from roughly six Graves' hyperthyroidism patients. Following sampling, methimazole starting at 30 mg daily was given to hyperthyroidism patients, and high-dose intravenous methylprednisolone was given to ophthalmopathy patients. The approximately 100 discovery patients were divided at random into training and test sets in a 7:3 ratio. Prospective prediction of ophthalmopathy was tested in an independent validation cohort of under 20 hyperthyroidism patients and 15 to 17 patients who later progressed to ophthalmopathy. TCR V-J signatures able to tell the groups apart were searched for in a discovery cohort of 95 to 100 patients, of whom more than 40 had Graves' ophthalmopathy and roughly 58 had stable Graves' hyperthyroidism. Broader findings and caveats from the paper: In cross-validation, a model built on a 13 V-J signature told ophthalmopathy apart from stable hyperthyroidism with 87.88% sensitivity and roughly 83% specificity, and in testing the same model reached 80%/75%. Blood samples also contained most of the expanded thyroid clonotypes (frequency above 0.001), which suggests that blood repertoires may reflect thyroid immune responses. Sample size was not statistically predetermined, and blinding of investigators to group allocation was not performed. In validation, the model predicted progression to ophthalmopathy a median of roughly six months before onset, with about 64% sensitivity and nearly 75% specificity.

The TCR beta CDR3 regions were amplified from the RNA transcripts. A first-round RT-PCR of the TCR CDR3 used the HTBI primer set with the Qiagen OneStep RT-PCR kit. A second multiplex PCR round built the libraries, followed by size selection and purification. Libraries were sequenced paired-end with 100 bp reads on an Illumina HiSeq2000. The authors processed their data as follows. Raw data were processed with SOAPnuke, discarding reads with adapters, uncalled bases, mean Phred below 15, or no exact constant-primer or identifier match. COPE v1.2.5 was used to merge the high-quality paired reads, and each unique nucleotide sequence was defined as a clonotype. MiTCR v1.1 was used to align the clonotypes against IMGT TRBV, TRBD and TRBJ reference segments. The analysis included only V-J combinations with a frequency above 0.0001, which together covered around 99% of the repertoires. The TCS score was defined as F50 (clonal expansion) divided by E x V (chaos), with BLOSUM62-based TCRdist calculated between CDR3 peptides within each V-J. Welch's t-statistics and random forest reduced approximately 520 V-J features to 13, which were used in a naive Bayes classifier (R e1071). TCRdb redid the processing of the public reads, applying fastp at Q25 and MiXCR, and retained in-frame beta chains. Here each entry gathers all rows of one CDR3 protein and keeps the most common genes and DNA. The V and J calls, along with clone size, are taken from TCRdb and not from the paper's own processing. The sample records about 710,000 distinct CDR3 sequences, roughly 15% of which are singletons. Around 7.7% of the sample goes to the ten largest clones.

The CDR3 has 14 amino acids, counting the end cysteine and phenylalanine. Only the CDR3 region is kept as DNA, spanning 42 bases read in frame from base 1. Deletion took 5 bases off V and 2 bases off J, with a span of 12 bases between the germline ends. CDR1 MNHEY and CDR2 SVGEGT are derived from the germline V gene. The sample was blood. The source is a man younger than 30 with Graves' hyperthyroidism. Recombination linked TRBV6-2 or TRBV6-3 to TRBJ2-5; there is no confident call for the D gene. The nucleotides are TGTGCCAGCAGTGAAAGCAGCGCACAAGAGACCCAGTACTTC. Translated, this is CASSESSAQETQYF.